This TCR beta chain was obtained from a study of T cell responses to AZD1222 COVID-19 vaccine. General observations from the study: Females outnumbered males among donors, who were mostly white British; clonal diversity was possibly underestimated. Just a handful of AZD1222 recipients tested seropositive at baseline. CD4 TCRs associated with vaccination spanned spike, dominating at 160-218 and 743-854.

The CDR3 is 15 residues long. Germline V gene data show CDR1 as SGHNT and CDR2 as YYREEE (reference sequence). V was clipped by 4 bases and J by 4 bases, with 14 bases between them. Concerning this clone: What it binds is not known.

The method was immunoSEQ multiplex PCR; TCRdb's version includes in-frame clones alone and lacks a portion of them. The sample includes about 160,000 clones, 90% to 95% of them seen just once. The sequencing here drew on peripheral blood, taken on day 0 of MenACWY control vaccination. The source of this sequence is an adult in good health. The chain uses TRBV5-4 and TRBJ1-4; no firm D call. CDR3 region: CASSHKIGDNEKLFF. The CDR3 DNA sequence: TGTGCCAGCAGCCATAAAATCGGGGATAATGAAAAACTGTTTTTT. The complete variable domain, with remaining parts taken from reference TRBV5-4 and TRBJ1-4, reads ETGVTQSPTHLIKTRGQQVTLRCSSQSGHNTVSWYQQALGQGPQFIFQYYREEENGRGNFPPRFSGLQFPNYSSELNVNALELDDSALYLCASSHKIGDNEKLFFGSGTQLSVL.